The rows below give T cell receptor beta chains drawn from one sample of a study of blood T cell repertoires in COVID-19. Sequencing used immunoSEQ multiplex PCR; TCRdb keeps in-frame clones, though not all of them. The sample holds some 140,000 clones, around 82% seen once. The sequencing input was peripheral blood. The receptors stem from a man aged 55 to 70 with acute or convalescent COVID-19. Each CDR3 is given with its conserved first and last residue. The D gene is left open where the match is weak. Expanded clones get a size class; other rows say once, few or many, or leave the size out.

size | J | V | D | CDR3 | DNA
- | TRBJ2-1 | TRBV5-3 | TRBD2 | CARSPTFTSGSDNEQFF | TGTGCCAGAAGCCCTACATTTACTAGCGGGAGCGACAATGAGCAGTTCTTC
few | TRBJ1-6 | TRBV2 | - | CASSEVSALHF | TGTGCCAGCAGTGAAGTTTCAGCCCTCCACTTT
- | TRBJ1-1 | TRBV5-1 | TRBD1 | CASSLGAGGSKTEAFF | TGCGCCAGCAGCTTGGGGGCAGGGGGATCCAAAACTGAAGCTTTCTTT
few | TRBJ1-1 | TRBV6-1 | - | CASSDLIGREAFF | TGTGCCAGCAGTGACCTGATCGGCAGGGAAGCTTTCTTT
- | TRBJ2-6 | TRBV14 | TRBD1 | CASSRGQLSGANVLTF | TGTGCCAGCAGCCGGGGACAGCTCTCTGGGGCCAACGTCCTGACTTTC
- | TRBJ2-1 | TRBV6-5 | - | CASETGFKNEQFF | TGTGCCAGCGAGACAGGTTTTAAGAATGAGCAGTTCTTC
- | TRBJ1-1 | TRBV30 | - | CAWSVLGGNSEAFF | TGTGCCTGGAGTGTTCTCGGGGGTAACTCTGAAGCTTTCTTT
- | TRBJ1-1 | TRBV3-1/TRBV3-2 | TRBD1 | CASSPVDRGNTEAFF | TGTGCCAGCAGCCCTGTCGACAGGGGTAACACTGAAGCTTTCTTT
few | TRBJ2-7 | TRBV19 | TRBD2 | CASSTTSGVYEQYF | TGTGCCAGTAGTACCACTAGCGGGGTCTACGAGCAGTACTTC
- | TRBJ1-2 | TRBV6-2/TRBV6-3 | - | CASSWTDNYGYTF | TGTGCCAGCAGTTGGACTGACAACTATGGCTACACCTTC
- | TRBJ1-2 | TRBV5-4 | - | CASSLVGNYGYTF | TGTGCCAGCAGCTTAGTCGGTAACTATGGCTACACCTTC
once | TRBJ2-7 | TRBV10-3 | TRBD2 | CAISFLAGELSEQYF | TGTGCCATCAGTTTCCTAGCGGGAGAGTTGTCCGAGCAGTACTTC
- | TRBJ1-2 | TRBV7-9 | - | CASSLGPNYGYTF | TGTGCCAGCAGCTTGGGCCCTAACTATGGCTACACCTTC
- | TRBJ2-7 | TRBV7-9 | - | CASSRGSSYEQYF | TGTGCCAGCAGCCGCGGTAGCTCCTACGAGCAGTACTTC
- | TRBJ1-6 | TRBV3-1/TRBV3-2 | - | CASSPFAQGYNSPLHF | TGTGCCAGCAGCCCCTTCGCCCAGGGATATAATTCACCCCTCCACTTT
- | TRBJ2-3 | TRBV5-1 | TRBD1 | CASSFDRVLSVSDTQYF | TGCGCCAGCAGCTTTGACAGGGTTTTGAGCGTATCAGATACGCAGTATTTT
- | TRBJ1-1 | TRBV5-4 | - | CASSLGGGTEAFF | TGTGCCAGCAGCTTGGGGGGGGGAACTGAAGCTTTCTTT
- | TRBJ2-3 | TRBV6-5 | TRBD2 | CASSRLAGDTDTQYF | TGTGCCAGCAGTCGGCTAGCGGGGGACACAGATACGCAGTATTTT
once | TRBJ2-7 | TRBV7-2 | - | CASSLVGGSSYEQYF | TGTGCCAGCAGCTTAGTCGGCGGCAGCTCCTACGAGCAGTACTTC
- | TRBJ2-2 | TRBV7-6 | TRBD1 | CASSPRQGVGGELFF | TGTGCCAGCAGCCCCAGACAGGGGGTCGGCGGGGAGCTGTTTTTT
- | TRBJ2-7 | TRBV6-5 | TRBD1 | CASRRTGVNEQYF | TGTGCCAGCAGACGGACAGGGGTAAACGAGCAGTACTTC
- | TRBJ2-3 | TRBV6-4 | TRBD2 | CASSDHPLAGAGTQYF | TGTGCCAGCAGTGATCACCCTCTAGCGGGAGCGGGTACGCAGTATTTT
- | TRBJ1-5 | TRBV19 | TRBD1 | CASSIIDGTGGYQPQHF | TGTGCCAGTAGTATTATAGACGGGACAGGGGGCTACCAGCCCCAGCATTTT
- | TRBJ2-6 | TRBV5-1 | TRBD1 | CASSLGTASSGANVLTF | TGCGCCAGCAGCCTGGGGACAGCTAGCTCTGGGGCCAACGTCCTGACTTTC
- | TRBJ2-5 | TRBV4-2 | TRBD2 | CASSQGGLAGAGETQYF | TGTGCCAGCAGCCAAGGGGGACTAGCGGGTGCCGGAGAGACCCAGTACTTC
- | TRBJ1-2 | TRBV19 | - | CASNSGNNRPYGYTF | TGTGCCAGTAACTCAGGGAACAACCGGCCGTATGGCTACACCTTC
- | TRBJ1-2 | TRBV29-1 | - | CSVFSGTTYGYTF | TGCAGCGTTTTCTCCGGGACAACCTATGGCTACACCTTC
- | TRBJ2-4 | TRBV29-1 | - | CSAEEGGWSIQYF | TGCAGCGCCGAAGAGGGTGGCTGGAGCATTCAGTACTTC
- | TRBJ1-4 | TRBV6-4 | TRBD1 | CASSDSPPGGTNEKLFF | TGTGCCAGCAGTGACTCGCCGCCAGGGGGCACTAATGAAAAACTGTTTTTT
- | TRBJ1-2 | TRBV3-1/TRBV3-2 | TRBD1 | CASSPGGRGRLIGYTF | TGTGCCAGCAGCCCGGGGGGCAGGGGGCGGTTAATAGGCTACACCTTC
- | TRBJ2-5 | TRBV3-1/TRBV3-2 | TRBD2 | CASSPLGLAETQYF | TGTGCCAGCAGCCCCCTGGGACTAGCCGAGACCCAGTACTTC
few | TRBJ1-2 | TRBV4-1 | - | CASSTTGTYGYTF | TGCGCCAGCAGTACCACCGGGACATATGGCTACACCTTC
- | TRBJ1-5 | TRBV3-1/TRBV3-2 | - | CASRQSGGSNQPQHF | TGTGCCAGCAGGCAAAGCGGAGGTAGCAATCAGCCCCAGCATTTT
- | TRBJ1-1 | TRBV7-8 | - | CASSLEVGTKAFF | TGTGCCAGCAGCTTAGAAGTTGGGACTAAAGCTTTCTTT
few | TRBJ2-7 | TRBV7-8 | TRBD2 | CASSLAGTSGSRSYEQYF | TGTGCCAGCAGCTTAGCGGGGACTAGCGGGAGTCGCTCCTACGAGCAGTACTTC
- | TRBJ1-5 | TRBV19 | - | CASSEGHSNQPQHF | TGTGCCAGTAGTGAGGGACACAGCAATCAGCCCCAGCATTTT
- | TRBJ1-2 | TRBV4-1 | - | CASSQVMRLTNYGYTF | TGCGCCAGCAGCCAAGTCATGCGGCTGACTAACTATGGCTACACCTTC
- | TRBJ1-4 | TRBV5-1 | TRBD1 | CASSFRPQGPGLEDEKLFF | TGCGCCAGCAGCTTTAGACCACAGGGGCCGGGGCTGGAGGATGAAAAACTGTTTTTT
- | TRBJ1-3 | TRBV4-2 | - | CASSQDGGNPGFGNTIYF | TGTGCCAGCAGCCAAGATGGGGGGAATCCGGGCTTCGGAAACACCATATATTTT
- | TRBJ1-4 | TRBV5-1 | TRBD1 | CASSFGTAKTIATNEKLFF | TGCGCCAGCAGTTTTGGGACAGCCAAGACTATCGCAACTAATGAAAAACTGTTTTTT
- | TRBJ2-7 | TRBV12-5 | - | CASGSAGHRDYEQYF | TGTGCTAGTGGATCCGCTGGACACAGAGACTACGAGCAGTACTTC
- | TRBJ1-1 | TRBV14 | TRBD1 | CASSQERGRKAEAFF | TGTGCCAGCAGCCAAGAAAGGGGGCGAAAGGCTGAAGCTTTCTTT
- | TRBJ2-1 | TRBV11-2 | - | CASSLTHNEQFF | TGTGCCAGCAGCCTGACACACAATGAGCAGTTCTTC
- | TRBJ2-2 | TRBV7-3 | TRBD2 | CASRLAGDTGELFF | TGTGCCAGCAGACTAGCGGGAGACACCGGGGAGCTGTTTTTT
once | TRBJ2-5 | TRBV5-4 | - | CASSLRDWQETQYF | TGTGCCAGCAGCTTGAGGGACTGGCAAGAGACCCAGTACTTC
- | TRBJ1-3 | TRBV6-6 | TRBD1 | CASSPEGADSGNTIYF | TGTGCCAGCAGTCCCGAGGGGGCCGACTCTGGAAACACCATATATTTT
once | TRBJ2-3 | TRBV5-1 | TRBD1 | CASRSEGATDTQYF | TGCGCCAGCAGATCAGAGGGGGCAACAGATACGCAGTATTTT
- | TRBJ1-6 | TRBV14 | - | CASSRDKDNSPLHF | TGTGCCAGCAGTCGGGACAAGGATAATTCACCCCTCCACTTT
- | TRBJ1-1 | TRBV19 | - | CASKEGNTEAFF | TGTGCCAGTAAGGAGGGGAACACTGAAGCTTTCTTT
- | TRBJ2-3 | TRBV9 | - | CASSATGYPPTDTQYF | TGTGCCAGCAGCGCAACAGGGTACCCTCCCACAGATACGCAGTATTTT
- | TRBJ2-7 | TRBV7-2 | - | CASSSRVAYEQYF | TGTGCCAGCAGCTCCCGTGTCGCCTACGAGCAGTACTTC
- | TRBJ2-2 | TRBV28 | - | CASSPGQPTGELFF | TGTGCCAGCAGCCCAGGACAGCCCACCGGGGAGCTGTTTTTT
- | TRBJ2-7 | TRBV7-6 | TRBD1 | CASSLDGTEYEQYF | TGTGCCAGCAGCTTAGACGGGACAGAGTACGAGCAGTACTTC